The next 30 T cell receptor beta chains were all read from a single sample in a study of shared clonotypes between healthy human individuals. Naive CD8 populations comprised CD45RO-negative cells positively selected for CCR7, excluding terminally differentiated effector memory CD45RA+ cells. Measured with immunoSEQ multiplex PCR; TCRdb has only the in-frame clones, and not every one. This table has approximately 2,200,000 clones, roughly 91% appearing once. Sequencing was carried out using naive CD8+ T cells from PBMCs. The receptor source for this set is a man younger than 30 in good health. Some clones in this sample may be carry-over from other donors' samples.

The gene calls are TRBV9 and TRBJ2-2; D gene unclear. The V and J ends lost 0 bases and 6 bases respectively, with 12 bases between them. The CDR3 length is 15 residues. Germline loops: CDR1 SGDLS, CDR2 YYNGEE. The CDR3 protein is CASSVEWSQSGELFF. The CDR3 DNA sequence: TGTGCCAGCAGCGTAGAATGGTCGCAGTCCGGGGAGCTGTTTTTT.

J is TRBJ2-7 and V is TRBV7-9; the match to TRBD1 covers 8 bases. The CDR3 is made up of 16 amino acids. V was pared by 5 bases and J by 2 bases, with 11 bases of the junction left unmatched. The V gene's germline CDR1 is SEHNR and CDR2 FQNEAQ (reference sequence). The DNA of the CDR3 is TGTGCCAGCAGCACCCGACAGGGGTCTATTACCTACGAGCAGTACTTC. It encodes CASSTRQGSITYEQYF.

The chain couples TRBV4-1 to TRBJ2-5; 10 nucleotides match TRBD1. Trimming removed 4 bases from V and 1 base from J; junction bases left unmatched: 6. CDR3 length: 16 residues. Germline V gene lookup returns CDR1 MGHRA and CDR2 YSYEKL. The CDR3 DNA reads TGCGCCAGCAGCCTCCGGGACAGGGGCCTCCAAGAGACCCAGTACTTC. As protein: CASSLRDRGLQETQYF.

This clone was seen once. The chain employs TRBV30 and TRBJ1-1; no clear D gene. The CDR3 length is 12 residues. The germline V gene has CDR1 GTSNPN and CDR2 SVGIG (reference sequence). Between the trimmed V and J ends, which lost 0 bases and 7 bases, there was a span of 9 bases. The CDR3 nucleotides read TGTGCCTGGAGTGTAGGATCAGTTGAAGCTTTCTTT. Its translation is CAWSVGSVEAFF. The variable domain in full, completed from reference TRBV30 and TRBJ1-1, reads SQTIHQWPATLVQPVGSPLSLECTVEGTSNPNLYWYRQAAGRGLQLLFYSVGIGQISSEVPQNLSASRPQDRQFILSSKKLLLSDSGFYLCAWSVGSVEAFFGQGTRLTVV.

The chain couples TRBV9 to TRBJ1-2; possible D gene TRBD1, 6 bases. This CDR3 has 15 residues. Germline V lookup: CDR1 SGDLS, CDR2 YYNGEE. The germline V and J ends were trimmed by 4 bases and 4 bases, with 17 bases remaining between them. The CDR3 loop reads CASSITGSSRYGYTF. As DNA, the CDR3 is TGTGCCAGCAGCATTACAGGGTCCTCCCGCTATGGCTACACCTTC.

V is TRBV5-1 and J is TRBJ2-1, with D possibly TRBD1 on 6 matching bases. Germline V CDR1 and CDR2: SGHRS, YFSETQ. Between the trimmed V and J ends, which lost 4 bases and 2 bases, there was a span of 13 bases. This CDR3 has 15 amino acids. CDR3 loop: CASSPDRNPYNEQFF. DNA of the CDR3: TGCGCCAGCAGCCCCGACAGGAACCCCTACAATGAGCAGTTCTTC.

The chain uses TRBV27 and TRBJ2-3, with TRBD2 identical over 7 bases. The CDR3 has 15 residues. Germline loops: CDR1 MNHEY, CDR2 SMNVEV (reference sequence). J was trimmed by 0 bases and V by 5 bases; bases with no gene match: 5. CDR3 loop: CASSPLAVSTDTQYF. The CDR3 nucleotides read TGTGCCAGCAGTCCGCTAGCGGTGAGCACAGATACGCAGTATTTT.

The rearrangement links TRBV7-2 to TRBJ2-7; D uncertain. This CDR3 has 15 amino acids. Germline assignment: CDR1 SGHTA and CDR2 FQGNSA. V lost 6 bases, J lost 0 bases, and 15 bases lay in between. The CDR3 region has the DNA TGTGCCAGCAGTCGCCTGGGCGGTCTCTCCTACGAGCAGTACTTC. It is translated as CASSRLGGLSYEQYF.

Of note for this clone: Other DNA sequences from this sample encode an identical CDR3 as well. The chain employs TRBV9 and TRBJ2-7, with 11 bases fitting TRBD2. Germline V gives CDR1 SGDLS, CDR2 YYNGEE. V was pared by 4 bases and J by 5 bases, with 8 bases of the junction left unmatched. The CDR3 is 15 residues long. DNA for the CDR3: TGTGCCAGCAGCCCGCGACTAGCGGGAACTCACGAGCAGTACTTC. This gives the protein CASSPRLAGTHEQYF. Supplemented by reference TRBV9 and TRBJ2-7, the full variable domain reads DSGVTQTPKHLITATGQRVTLRCSPRSGDLSVYWYQQSLDQGLQFLIQYYNGEERAKGNILERFSAQQFPDLHSELNLSSLELGDSALYFCASSPRLAGTHEQYFGPGTRLTVT.

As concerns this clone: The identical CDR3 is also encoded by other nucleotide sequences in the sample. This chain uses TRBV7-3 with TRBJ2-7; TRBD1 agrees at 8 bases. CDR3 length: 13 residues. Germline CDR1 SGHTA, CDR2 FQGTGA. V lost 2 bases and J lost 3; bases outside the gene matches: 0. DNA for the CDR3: TGTGCCAGCAGCTTAGACAGGGGCTACGAGCAGTACTTC. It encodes CASSLDRGYEQYF. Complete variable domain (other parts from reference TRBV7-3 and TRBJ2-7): GAGVSQTPSNKVTEKGKYVELRCDPISGHTALYWYRQSLGQGPEFLIYFQGTGAADDSGLPNDRFFAVRPEGSVSTLKIQRTERGDSAVYLCASSLDRGYEQYFGPGTRLTVT.

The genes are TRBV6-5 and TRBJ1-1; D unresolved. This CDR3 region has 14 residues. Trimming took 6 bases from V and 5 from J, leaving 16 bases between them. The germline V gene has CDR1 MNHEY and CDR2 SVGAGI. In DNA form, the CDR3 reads TGTGCCAGCAGCCTCCATGGGTATGGGACTGAAGCTTTCTTT. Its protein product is CASSLHGYGTEAFF.

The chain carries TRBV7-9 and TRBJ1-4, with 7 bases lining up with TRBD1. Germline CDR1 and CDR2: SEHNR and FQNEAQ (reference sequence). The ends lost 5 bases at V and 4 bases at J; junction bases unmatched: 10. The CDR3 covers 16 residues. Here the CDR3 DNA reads TGTGCCAGCAGCCCCCGGGACAGCCCGGATAATGAAAAACTGTTTTTT. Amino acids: CASSPRDSPDNEKLFF.

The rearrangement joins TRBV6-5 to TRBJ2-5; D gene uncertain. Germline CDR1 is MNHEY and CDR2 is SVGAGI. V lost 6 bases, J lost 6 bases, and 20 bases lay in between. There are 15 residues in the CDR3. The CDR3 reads CASSPVPGLRKTQYF. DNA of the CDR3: TGTGCCAGCAGCCCCGTCCCCGGGCTCAGGAAGACCCAGTACTTC.

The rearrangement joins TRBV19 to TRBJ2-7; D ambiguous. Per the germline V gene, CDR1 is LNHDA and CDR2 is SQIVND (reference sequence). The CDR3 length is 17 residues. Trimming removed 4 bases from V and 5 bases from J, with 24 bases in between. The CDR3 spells CASSKAWVDPSQNEQYF. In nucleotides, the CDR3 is TGTGCCAGTAGTAAAGCCTGGGTGGACCCTAGTCAGAACGAGCAGTACTTC.

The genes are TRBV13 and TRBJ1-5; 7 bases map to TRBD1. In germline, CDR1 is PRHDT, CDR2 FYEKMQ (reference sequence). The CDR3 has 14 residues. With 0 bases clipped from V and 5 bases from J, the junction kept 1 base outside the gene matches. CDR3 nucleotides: TGTGCCAGCAGCTTAGGGCAGGGGGATCAGCCCCAGCATTTT. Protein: CASSLGQGDQPQHF. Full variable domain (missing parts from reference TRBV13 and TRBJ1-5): AAGVIQSPRHLIKEKRETATLKCYPIPRHDTVYWYQQGPGQDPQFLISFYEKMQSDKGSIPDRFSAQQFSDYHSELNMSSLELGDSALYFCASSLGQGDQPQHFGDGTRLSIL.

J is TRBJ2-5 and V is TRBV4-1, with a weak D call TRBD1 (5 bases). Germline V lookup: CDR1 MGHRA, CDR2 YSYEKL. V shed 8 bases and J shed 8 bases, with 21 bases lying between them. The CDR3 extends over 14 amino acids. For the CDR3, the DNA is TGCGCCAGCTCCACCCTGGCAGGGTCGGACACCCAGTACTTC. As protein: CASSTLAGSDTQYF.

The CDR3 protein is CASSPHSVGGNQPQHF. In nucleotides, the CDR3 is TGTGCCAGCAGCCCGCACTCTGTAGGTGGCAATCAGCCCCAGCATTTT. The chain is built from TRBV7-9 and TRBJ1-5; D is unresolved. V lost 5 bases to trimming and J lost 2 bases, with 16 bases between them. The CDR3 is 16 amino acids. Germline V gene sequence: CDR1 SEHNR, CDR2 FQNEAQ (reference sequence).

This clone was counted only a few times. Here the CDR3 reads CASSLVWNLEAFF. Written as DNA, the CDR3 is TGTGCCAGCAGCTTAGTTTGGAACCTAGAAGCTTTCTTT. The chain is built from TRBV7-9 and TRBJ1-1; no clear D. The V and J ends lost 1 base and 8 bases respectively, with 11 bases between them. Germline V gene sequence: CDR1 SEHNR, CDR2 FQNEAQ (reference sequence). The CDR3 runs to 13 residues. The full variable domain, completed using reference TRBV7-9 and TRBJ1-1, is DTGVSQNPRHKITKRGQNVTFRCDPISEHNRLYWYRQTLGQGPEFLTYFQNEAQLEKSRLLSDRFSAERPKGSFSTLEIQRTEQGDSAMYLCASSLVWNLEAFFGQGTRLTVV.

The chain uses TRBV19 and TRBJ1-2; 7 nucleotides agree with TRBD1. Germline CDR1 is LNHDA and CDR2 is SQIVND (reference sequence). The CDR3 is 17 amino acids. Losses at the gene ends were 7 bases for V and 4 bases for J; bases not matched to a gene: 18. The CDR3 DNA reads TGTGCCAGTATGCCCCCCCGCGCGACAGGGAGTTCCTATGGCTACACCTTC. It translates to CASMPPRATGSSYGYTF. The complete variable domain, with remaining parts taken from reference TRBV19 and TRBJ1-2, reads DGGITQSPKYLFRKEGQNVTLSCEQNLNHDAMYWYRQDPGQGLRLIYYSQIVNDFQKGDIAEGYSVSREKKESFPLTVTSAQKNPTAFYLCASMPPRATGSSYGYTFGSGTRLTVV.

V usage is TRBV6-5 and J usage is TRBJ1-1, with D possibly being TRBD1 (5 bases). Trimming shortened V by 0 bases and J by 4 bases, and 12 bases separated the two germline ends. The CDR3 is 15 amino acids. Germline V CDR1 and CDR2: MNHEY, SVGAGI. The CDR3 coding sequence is TGTGCCAGCAGTTACTCCTCAGCAGGGACCACTGAAGCTTTCTTT. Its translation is CASSYSSAGTTEAFF.

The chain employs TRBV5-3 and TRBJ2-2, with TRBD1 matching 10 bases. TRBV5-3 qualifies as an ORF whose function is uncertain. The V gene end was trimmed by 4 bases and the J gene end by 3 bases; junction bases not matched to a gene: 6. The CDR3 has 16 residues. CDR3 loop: CARSRDRGTYTGELFF. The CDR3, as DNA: TGTGCCAGAAGCCGGGACAGGGGTACGTACACCGGGGAGCTGTTTTTT.

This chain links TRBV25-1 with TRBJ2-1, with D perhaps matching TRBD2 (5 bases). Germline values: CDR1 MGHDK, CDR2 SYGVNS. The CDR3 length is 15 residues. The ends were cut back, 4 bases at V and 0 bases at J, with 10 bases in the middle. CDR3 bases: TGTGCCAGCAGTGGACGGACTCTCTCCTACAATGAGCAGTTCTTC. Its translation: CASSGRTLSYNEQFF.

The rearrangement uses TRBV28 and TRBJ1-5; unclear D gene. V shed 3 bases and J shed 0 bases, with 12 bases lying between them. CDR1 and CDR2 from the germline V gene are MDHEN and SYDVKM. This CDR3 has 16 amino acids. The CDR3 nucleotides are TGTGCCAGCAGTTTGTTCAGGTCCAATAGCAATCAGCCCCAGCATTTT. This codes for CASSLFRSNSNQPQHF.

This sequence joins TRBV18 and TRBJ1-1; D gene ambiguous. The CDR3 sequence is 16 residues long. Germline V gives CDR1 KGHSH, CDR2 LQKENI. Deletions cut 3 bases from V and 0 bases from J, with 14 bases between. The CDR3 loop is CASSPGPTLLNTEAFF. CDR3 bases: TGTGCCAGCTCACCGGGCCCCACACTATTGAACACTGAAGCTTTCTTT.

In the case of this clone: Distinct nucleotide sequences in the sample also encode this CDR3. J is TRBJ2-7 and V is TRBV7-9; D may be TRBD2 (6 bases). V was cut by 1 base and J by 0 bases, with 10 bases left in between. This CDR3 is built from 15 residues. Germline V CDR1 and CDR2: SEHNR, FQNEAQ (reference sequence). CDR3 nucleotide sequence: TGTGCCAGCAGCTTAGACGGGGGAAGCTCCTACGAGCAGTACTTC. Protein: CASSLDGGSSYEQYF. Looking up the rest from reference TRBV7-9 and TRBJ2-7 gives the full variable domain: DTGVSQNPRHKITKRGQNVTFRCDPISEHNRLYWYRQTLGQGPEFLTYFQNEAQLEKSRLLSDRFSAERPKGSFSTLEIQRTEQGDSAMYLCASSLDGGSSYEQYFGPGTRLTVT.

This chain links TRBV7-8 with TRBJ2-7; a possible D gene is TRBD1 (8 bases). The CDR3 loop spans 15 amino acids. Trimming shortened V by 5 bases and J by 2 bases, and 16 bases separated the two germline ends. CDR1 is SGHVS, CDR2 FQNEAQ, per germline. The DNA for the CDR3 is TGTGCCAGCAGCGGAGCGGGACAGGAGCCCTACGAGCAGTACTTC. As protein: CASSGAGQEPYEQYF.

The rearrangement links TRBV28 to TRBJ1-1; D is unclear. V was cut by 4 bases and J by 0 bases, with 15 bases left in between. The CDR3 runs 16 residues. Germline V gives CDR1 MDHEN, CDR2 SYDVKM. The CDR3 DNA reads TGTGCCAGCAGTTCCTTGATCCCCTCCATGAACACTGAAGCTTTCTTT. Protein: CASSSLIPSMNTEAFF.

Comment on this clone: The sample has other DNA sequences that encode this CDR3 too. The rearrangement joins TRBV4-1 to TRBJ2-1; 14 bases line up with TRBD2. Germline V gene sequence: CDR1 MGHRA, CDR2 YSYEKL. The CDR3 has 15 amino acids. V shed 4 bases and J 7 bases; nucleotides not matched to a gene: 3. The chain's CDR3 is CASSPRTSGRNEQFF. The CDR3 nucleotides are TGCGCCAGCAGCCCAAGGACTAGCGGGAGGAATGAGCAGTTCTTC.

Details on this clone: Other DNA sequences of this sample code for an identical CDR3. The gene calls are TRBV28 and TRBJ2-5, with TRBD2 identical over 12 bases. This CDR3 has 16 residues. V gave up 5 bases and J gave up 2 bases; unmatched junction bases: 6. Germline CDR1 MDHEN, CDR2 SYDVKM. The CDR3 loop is CASSPLAGGVQETQYF. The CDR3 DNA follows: TGTGCCAGCAGTCCGCTAGCGGGAGGGGTACAAGAGACCCAGTACTTC.

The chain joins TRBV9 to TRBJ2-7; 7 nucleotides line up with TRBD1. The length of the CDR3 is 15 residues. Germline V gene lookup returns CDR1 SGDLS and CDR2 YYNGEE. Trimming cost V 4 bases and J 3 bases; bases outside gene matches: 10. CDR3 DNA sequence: TGTGCCAGCAGCCCCCAGTCGACAGGGAACTACGAGCAGTACTTC. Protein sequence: CASSPQSTGNYEQYF.